This T cell receptor (beta chain) was captured by sequencing in a study of T cells of healthy individuals. Each CDR3 protein gets one entry after TCRdb re-called the 5' RACE reads with MiXCR. The profile shows fewer than 90,000 distinct CDR3 sequences, approximately 5.4% of them singletons. At least ten counts were recorded for this clonotype. The CDR3 has 12 residues. Germline CDR1 LGHDT, CDR2 YNNKEL (reference sequence). Deletions cut 4 bases from V and 0 bases from J, with 4 bases between. The clonotype originates from a female donor in good health. This sequence joins TRBV3-1 and TRBJ2-7; D uncertain. The CDR3 loop is CASSLFSYEQYF. CDR3 in DNA: TGTGCCAGCAGCCTATTCTCCTACGAGCAGTACTTC.